Listed below are T cell receptor beta chains from one sample, sequenced in a study of persistence of HIV-infected CD4 T cells. The antigens for these receptors are not known. TCRdb keeps only in-frame clones here, not all; method: immunoSEQ multiplex PCR. This table has roughly 60,000 clones, less than 85% appearing once. Source: CD4+ T cells sorted from PBMCs after approximately 18-hour stimulation, taken from a patient who received antiretroviral therapy. The origin of the receptors is an adult man with HIV who was CMV-seropositive. The CDR3 runs from the conserved cysteine through the conserved F or W. D genes are given only for firm matches. Only some rows state a clone size, as once, few, many or a class for expanded clones.

j_gene	abundance	d_gene	v_gene	CDR3aa	CDR3nt
TRBJ2-3	NA	NA	TRBV30	CAWSVGAGTQYF	TGTGCCTGGAGTGTAGGGGCCGGCACGCAGTATTTT
TRBJ2-7	NA	NA	TRBV19	CASSIFLGAGSAEQYF	TGTGCCAGTAGTATATTTCTCGGGGCAGGGTCTGCCGAGCAGTACTTC
TRBJ2-7	NA	TRBD1	TRBV2	CASTPDRGLGEQYF	TGTGCCAGCACCCCGGACAGGGGCTTGGGCGAGCAGTACTTC
TRBJ1-5	NA	NA	TRBV6-6	CASSSQGMVDQPQHF	TGTGCCAGCAGTTCACAGGGTATGGTGGATCAGCCCCAGCATTTT
TRBJ1-1	few	NA	TRBV12-3/TRBV12-4	CASSSDAFLGAFF	TGTGCCAGCAGTTCGGACGCCTTCCTGGGAGCTTTCTTT
TRBJ1-6	NA	NA	TRBV4-2	CASSQDIRARTSYNSPLHF	TGTGCCAGCAGCCAAGATATCAGGGCCCGAACATCCTATAATTCACCCCTCCACTTT
TRBJ1-1	few	NA	TRBV10-3	CAISEERGNTEAFF	TGTGCCATCAGTGAGGAGAGGGGTAACACTGAAGCTTTCTTT
TRBJ1-5	NA	NA	TRBV10-2	CASASAGAGASNQPQHF	TGCGCCAGCGCGTCGGCAGGGGCGGGGGCTAGCAATCAGCCCCAGCATTTT
TRBJ2-3	NA	NA	TRBV15	CATSRARTDTQYF	TGTGCCACCAGCAGAGCCCGCACAGATACGCAGTATTTT
TRBJ2-7	NA	NA	TRBV20-1	CSARGLYEQYF	TGCAGTGCTCGAGGTTTGTACGAGCAGTACTTC
TRBJ2-2	few	NA	TRBV7-3	CASSLMANTGELFF	TGTGCCAGCAGCTTGATGGCGAACACCGGGGAGCTGTTTTTT
TRBJ1-3	NA	NA	TRBV5-5	CASSRSWGLLSASGNTIYF	TGTGCCAGCAGCCGAAGCTGGGGACTCTTATCCGCCTCTGGAAACACCATATATTTT
TRBJ2-7	NA	NA	TRBV2	CASVFRSSGPGEQYF	TGTGCCAGCGTGTTCCGGTCGTCCGGCCCCGGCGAGCAGTACTTC
TRBJ1-1	NA	NA	TRBV5-1	CASSAFSGGGNTEAFF	TGCGCCAGCAGCGCTTTCTCCGGAGGGGGGAACACTGAAGCTTTCTTT
TRBJ1-1	NA	NA	TRBV5-4	CASSFGENTEAFF	TGTGCCAGCAGCTTTGGGGAGAACACTGAAGCTTTCTTT
TRBJ2-1	NA	NA	TRBV3-1/TRBV3-2	CASSQRGEQFF	TGTGCCAGCAGCCAACGGGGGGAGCAGTTCTTC
TRBJ1-6	few	NA	TRBV6-5	CASSSTGWNSPLHF	TGTGCCAGCAGTTCTACAGGATGGAATTCACCCCTCCACTTT
TRBJ1-1	NA	TRBD1	TRBV27	CASSSIAGQAPGTEAFF	TGTGCCAGCAGCTCAATTGCGGGACAGGCCCCTGGGACTGAAGCTTTCTTT
TRBJ1-1	NA	NA	TRBV6-1	CASSESVKLRAFF	TGTGCCAGCAGTGAATCAGTAAAGTTGCGGGCTTTCTTT
TRBJ1-3	NA	NA	TRBV5-4	CASSLGSELGTIYF	TGTGCCAGCAGCTTAGGCAGCGAACTTGGCACCATATATTTT
TRBJ2-6	once	TRBD1	TRBV24-1	CATSDWGGQGAGANVLTF	TGTGCCACCAGTGATTGGGGTGGACAGGGGGCTGGGGCCAACGTCCTGACTTTC
TRBJ2-1	NA	TRBD1	TRBV5-1	CASSRKTGVHEQFF	TGCGCCAGCAGCCGAAAGACAGGGGTTCATGAGCAGTTCTTC
TRBJ1-4	NA	NA	TRBV2	CASSSQVGTNEKLFF	TGTGCCAGCAGTTCTCAGGTGGGAACTAATGAAAAACTGTTTTTT
TRBJ2-3	NA	TRBD2	TRBV5-1	CASSLQGLAGLDIDTQYF	TGCGCCAGCAGCTTGCAAGGACTAGCGGGACTGGATATTGATACGCAGTATTTT
TRBJ1-4	few	NA	TRBV6-5	CASIRTGRDEKLFF	TGTGCCAGCATCAGAACAGGGCGAGACGAAAAACTGTTTTTT
TRBJ2-4	NA	TRBD1	TRBV4-1	CASSPPTGAKNIQYF	TGCGCCAGCAGCCCCCCGACAGGGGCTAAAAACATTCAGTACTTC
TRBJ1-1	once	NA	TRBV10-3	CAIGPGGRTEAFF	TGTGCCATCGGCCCCGGGGGGAGGACTGAAGCTTTCTTT
TRBJ2-3	NA	TRBD1	TRBV27	CASSPRDRSTQYF	TGTGCCAGCAGTCCCAGGGACAGAAGTACGCAGTATTTT
TRBJ2-2	NA	NA	TRBV2	CASSDESRGGTWELFF	TGTGCCAGCAGTGATGAAAGTAGGGGGGGTACCTGGGAGCTGTTTTTT
TRBJ1-1	NA	NA	TRBV2	CASSDQGRTEAFF	TGTGCCAGCAGTGACCAGGGTCGCACTGAAGCTTTCTTT
TRBJ2-7	NA	NA	TRBV5-1	CASSLGASGRGFGEQYF	TGCGCCAGCAGCCTGGGGGCCTCGGGCAGGGGCTTCGGGGAGCAGTACTTC
TRBJ1-1	NA	NA	TRBV2	CASSGQGYTEAFF	TGTGCCAGCAGTGGTCAGGGATACACTGAAGCTTTCTTT
TRBJ2-1	few	NA	TRBV20-1	CSALKSGEQFF	TGCAGTGCCCTTAAAAGCGGTGAGCAGTTCTTC
TRBJ1-1	NA	NA	TRBV5-1	CASTTTGSNTEAFF	TGCGCCAGCACCACAACAGGGTCGAACACTGAAGCTTTCTTT
TRBJ1-3	NA	TRBD1	TRBV7-6	CASSSRQGVAFHSGNTIYF	TGTGCCAGCAGCTCGCGACAGGGAGTCGCCTTCCACTCTGGAAACACCATATATTTT
TRBJ1-1	NA	NA	TRBV6-5	CASSYHTEAFF	TGTGCCAGCAGTTATCACACTGAAGCTTTCTTT
TRBJ1-5	NA	TRBD1	TRBV2	CASVRDRGNQPQHF	TGTGCCAGCGTTCGGGACAGGGGAAATCAGCCCCAGCATTTT
TRBJ1-2	NA	TRBD1	TRBV4-1	CASSQDGGQGGIYGYTF	TGCGCCAGCAGCCAAGATGGGGGACAGGGGGGGATCTATGGCTACACCTTC
TRBJ1-6	few	NA	TRBV27	CASSPPGPGPPLHF	TGTGCCAGCAGCCCGCCCGGGCCCGGGCCACCCCTCCACTTT